Below, 10 T cell receptor beta chains from the same sample are listed, as sequenced in a study of cytomegalovirus exposure and HLA in healthy donors. With 60 Vbeta and 13 Jbeta primers, the PCR was carried out. This table comes from immunoSEQ multiplex PCR, and its TCRdb copy is limited to in-frame clones, with some not included. This sample has about 62,000 clones; more than 70% occur once, and the top ten carry about 1.5%. Sequencing was carried out using PBMCs. The source is a man aged 18-30 years in good health and CMV-seronegative.

The chain couples TRBV18 to TRBJ2-7; 9 bases map to TRBD2. CDR3 length: 14 amino acids. The trim removed 0 bases at V and 5 bases at J, leaving 2 bases unmatched. From germline, CDR1 is KGHSH and CDR2 LQKENI. In nucleotides, the CDR3 is TGTGCCAGCTCACCACCGTCTAGCGGGGACGAGCAGTACTTC. Encoded protein: CASSPPSSGDEQYF.

The chain joins TRBV4-1 to TRBJ2-7; D gene uncertain. The ends were cut back, 0 bases at V and 1 base at J, with 10 bases in the middle. Germline values: CDR1 MGHRA, CDR2 YSYEKL. The CDR3 spans 15 residues. The CDR3 loop is CASSQEIVTSYEQYF. The CDR3 bases are TGCGCCAGCAGCCAAGAAATAGTGACATCCTACGAGCAGTACTTC.

In this sample, this clone turned up a few times. The rearrangement joins TRBV7-2 to TRBJ1-2; maybe TRBD1 (6 bases). Germline loops: CDR1 SGHTA, CDR2 FQGNSA. There are 12 residues in the CDR3. Trimming left V 1 base short and J 6 bases short, with 6 bases between. The DNA of the CDR3 is TGTGCCAGCAGCTTAGGGGACAATGGCTACACCTTC. This codes for CASSLGDNGYTF.

The chain is built from TRBV7-8 and TRBJ2-7; 7 bases line up with TRBD1. Losses at the gene ends were 2 bases for V and 2 bases for J; bases not matched to a gene: 3. The CDR3 loop spans 14 amino acids. Germline V gene sequence: CDR1 SGHVS, CDR2 FQNEAQ. Written as DNA, the CDR3 is TGTGCCAGCAGCTTACAGACAGGGCCCTACGAGCAGTACTTC. This translates into CASSLQTGPYEQYF.

V usage is TRBV4-1 and J usage is TRBJ2-5, with 7 bases matching TRBD1. With 4 bases clipped from V and 5 bases from J, the junction kept 4 bases outside the gene matches. The CDR3 loop spans 13 amino acids. The germline V gene has CDR1 MGHRA and CDR2 YSYEKL. CDR3 nucleotide sequence: TGCGCCAGCAGCCCACTACAGGGGGAGACCCAGTACTTC. This gives the protein CASSPLQGETQYF.

The chain has TRBV5-4 and TRBJ1-1, with TRBD1 matching over 8 bases. Per the germline V gene, CDR1 is SGHNT and CDR2 is YYREEE (reference sequence). V lost 6 bases, J lost 6 bases, and 10 bases stayed unmatched. This CDR3 is built from 14 residues. CDR3 nucleotide sequence: TGTGCCAGCAACGAGGACAGGGCGAGCGCTGAAGCTTTCTTT. This translates into CASNEDRASAEAFF.

The chain has TRBV5-4 and TRBJ1-6; the match to TRBD1 covers 10 bases. Trimming cost V 5 bases and J 8 bases; bases outside gene matches: 7. The CDR3 sequence is 15 residues long. The germline V gene encodes CDR1 SGHNT and CDR2 YYREEE (reference sequence). CDR3 sequence reads: CASSSVGQGDSPLHF. CDR3 bases: TGTGCCAGCAGTTCGGTTGGACAGGGGGATTCACCCCTCCACTTT.

This chain joins TRBV2 and TRBJ1-4; D ambiguous. The germline V and J ends were trimmed by 4 bases and 5 bases, with 11 bases remaining between them. CDR1 and CDR2 (germline): SNHLY, FYNNEI. The CDR3 covers 14 residues. CDR3 coding DNA: TGTGCCAGCAGTGGGGGAGAGCCAAATGAAAAACTGTTTTTT. This encodes CASSGGEPNEKLFF.

V gene TRBV9 combines with J gene TRBJ1-1, with D perhaps matching TRBD1 (5 bases). Germline V CDR1 and CDR2: SGDLS, YYNGEE. Trimming cost V 1 base and J 0 bases, with 7 bases left between them. This CDR3 has 14 residues. CDR3 sequence (DNA): TGTGCCAGCAGCGTAACGGGGGTGAACACTGAAGCTTTCTTT. The encoded protein is CASSVTGVNTEAFF.

The chain employs TRBV28 and TRBJ1-5; perhaps TRBD1 as D (5 bases). This CDR3 is 16 amino acids long. Germline CDR1 is MDHEN and CDR2 is SYDVKM. The ends were cut back, 6 bases at V and 5 bases at J, with 20 bases in the middle. DNA of the CDR3: TGTGCCAGCAGCCGACCCTCTAGGGGAAGGTATCAGCCCCAGCATTTT. It specifies CASSRPSRGRYQPQHF.